Below, one T cell receptor (beta chain) is given with its context. Using immunoSEQ multiplex PCR, the repertoire was profiled, and TCRdb retains in-frame clones only, with some absent. The data hold approximately 310,000 clones, with around 85% observed a single time. Assignment of participants to cohorts was predicated upon participant-reported clinical history. This record belongs to a study of blood T cell repertoires in COVID-19. The CDR3 has 17 residues. V was clipped by 0 bases and J by 8 bases; unmatched bases: 12. CDR1 LGHNA and CDR2 YSLEER come from the germline V gene. The genes are TRBV4-3 and TRBJ2-1; 8 bases match TRBD2. The sample consisted of PBMCs or T cells enriched from blood (not recorded which). The source of this sequence is a woman in her twenties or thirties who had been exposed to COVID-19. CDR3 in DNA: TGCGCCAGCAGCCAAGAAGCTGGAGCGGGGGCTGTTGATGAGCAGTTCTTC. Protein product: CASSQEAGAGAVDEQFF.